This T cell receptor (beta chain) was recorded in a study of T cells after yellow fever vaccination. Study-wide background: Those fractions that held only low numbers of cells were prepared using the SMART-Seq v4 Ultra Low Input RNA kit. Study results and caveats: Though weaker, the secondary response peaked faster, on day 5 versus 15. Subsequent booster samples again held most clones from primary vaccination (less than 98% CD4, approximately 85% CD8). Clonotypes shared by both compartments, CD4 and CD8, made up a small share.

CDR1 and CDR2 from the germline V gene are SGHDT and YYEEEE. CDR3 length: 12 residues. Trimming removed 0 bases at V and 7 bases at J, with 8 bases between. MiXCR, applied by TCRdb to the 5' RACE reads, yields one record per CDR3 protein. The table lists under 600,000 distinct CDR3 sequences, about 14% of them singletons, with roughly 13% in the top ten. Of note for this clonotype: Its antigen is currently unknown.

Specimen: PBMCs, collected on the day of the yellow fever booster vaccination. This receptor was taken from a man in his thirties or forties who received the YFV17D yellow fever vaccine. The chain recombines TRBV5-6 with TRBJ2-7; D ambiguous. CDR3 in amino acids: CASSLGAWEQYF. The CDR3 DNA reads TGTGCCAGCAGCTTGGGGGCTTGGGAGCAGTACTTC.